Listed here is a single TCR beta chain. V was shortened by 0 bases and J by 9 bases, with 13 bases between the two germline ends. This CDR3 spans 14 amino acids. Germline CDR1 is SGDLS and CDR2 is YYNGEE. These data come from a study of radiation and T cells in renal cell carcinoma. Regarding time point: blood 2 weeks post-SBRT. Treatment reported: 15 Gy SBRT to primary tumor, nephrectomy 4 weeks later. This table comes from immunoSEQ multiplex PCR, and its TCRdb copy is limited to in-frame clones, with some not included. Altogether roughly 80,000 clones are present, about 86% being singletons, with the ten largest covering 20% to 25%.

Sequenced here: blood, sampled from a patient whose treatment included radiotherapy and nephrectomy. The V gene is TRBV9, the J gene TRBJ2-1; unclear D gene. The clonotype originates from a woman aged 45-59 years with renal cell carcinoma. CDR3 DNA: TGTGCCAGCAGCGTAGATCACCCACTGGGTGAGCAGTTCTTC. Its translation: CASSVDHPLGEQFF.